Below, 29 T cell receptor beta chains from the same sample are listed, as sequenced in a study of T cells in Graves' hyperthyroidism and ophthalmopathy. TCR beta CDR3 regions were amplified from RNA. An initial round of RT-PCR targeting the TCR CDR3 relied on the HTBI primer set. TCRdb re-called the multiplex PCR reads with MiXCR, one entry per CDR3 protein. The sample shows about 360,000 distinct CDR3 sequences, about 13% of them seen only once. The sequenced sample was blood. These receptors came from a young woman with Graves' hyperthyroidism.

The rearrangement joins TRBV13 to TRBJ2-1; D gene uncertain. The CDR3 has 13 amino acids. Germline V gives CDR1 PRHDT, CDR2 FYEKMQ (reference sequence). V was clipped by 1 base and J by 5 bases, with 6 bases between them. CDR3 sequence (DNA): TGTGCCAGCAGCTTAGTACAGAACAATGAGCAGTTCTTC. This gives the protein CASSLVQNNEQFF. The whole variable domain, filled in from reference TRBV13 and TRBJ2-1, reads AAGVIQSPRHLIKEKRETATLKCYPIPRHDTVYWYQQGPGQDPQFLISFYEKMQSDKGSIPDRFSAQQFSDYHSELNMSSLELGDSALYFCASSLVQNNEQFFGPGTRLTVL.

This rearrangement joins TRBV3-1 to TRBJ2-2, with 11 bases aligning to TRBD2. The germline gives CDR1 LGHDT, CDR2 YNNKEL (reference sequence). V gave up 2 bases and J gave up 2 bases; unmatched junction bases: 10. This CDR3 is built from 19 residues. Here the CDR3 DNA reads TGTGCCAGCAGCCAAATTTCCTTAACTAGCGGGGGAAACACCGGGGAGCTGTTTTTT. It encodes CASSQISLTSGGNTGELFF.

In its sample, this clonotype was seen many times. This chain joins TRBV5-1 and TRBJ1-1, with 7 bases lining up with TRBD1. This CDR3 has 21 amino acids. Germline values: CDR1 SGHRS, CDR2 YFSETQ. J lost 0 bases, V lost 3 bases, and 23 bases had no gene match. This chain's CDR3 is CASSSKPIWTGVRGMNTEAFF. CDR3 DNA: TGCGCCAGCAGCTCAAAACCGATTTGGACAGGAGTGAGGGGGATGAACACTGAAGCTTTCTTT.

This clonotype has a count of ten or more. The chain joins TRBV10-3 to TRBJ1-1, with 7 bases lining up with TRBD1. The ends lost 3 bases at V and 1 base at J; junction bases unmatched: 8. The CDR3 contains 16 residues. Germline loops: CDR1 ENHRY, CDR2 SYGVKD. CDR3 region: CAISDTRTGPNTEAFF. The CDR3 nucleotides are TGTGCCATCAGTGATACCCGGACAGGACCGAACACTGAAGCTTTCTTT.

This clonotype showed up many times. The J gene is TRBJ2-2, the V gene TRBV12-3 or TRBV12-4, with 12 bases aligning to TRBD1. V shed 6 bases, J shed 5 bases, and the junction held 4 bases outside the gene matches. There are 15 residues in the CDR3. CDR3 amino acids: CASRGQGARTGELFF. The CDR3 DNA sequence: TGTGCCAGCAGGGGACAGGGGGCCCGGACCGGGGAGCTGTTTTTT.

This clonotype appeared many times. CDR3 sequence reads: CASSRTAQAPLHF. The CDR3 bases are TGTGCCAGCAGTAGGACCGCACAGGCACCCCTCCACTTT. The chain recombines TRBV6-1 with TRBJ1-6; D perhaps matches TRBD1 (5 bases). CDR3 length: 13 residues. Looked up from germline, CDR1 is MNHNS and CDR2 is SASEGT. With 5 bases removed from V and 11 bases from J, the gap between germline ends came to 13 bases.

This clonotype has just a few counts. This rearrangement joins TRBV19 to TRBJ2-7, with no clear D. The CDR3 covers 14 residues. In germline, CDR1 is LNHDA, CDR2 SQIVND (reference sequence). Deletions cut 5 bases from V and 1 base from J, with 12 bases between. Here the CDR3 reads CASSPLDSSYEQYF. The CDR3 nucleotides are TGTGCCAGTAGTCCCCTTGACTCGTCCTACGAGCAGTACTTC.

There are a few counts of this clonotype. The chain uses TRBV6-1 and TRBJ2-4, with D possibly TRBD2 on 6 matching bases. The ends were cut back, 5 bases at V and 0 bases at J, with 17 bases in the middle. The CDR3 loop spans 17 amino acids. CDR1 MNHNS and CDR2 SASEGT come from the germline V gene. In DNA, the CDR3 is TGTGCCAGCAGTTTCCCCGGGACTGATCTAGCCAAAAACATTCAGTACTTC. The encoded protein is CASSFPGTDLAKNIQYF.

This clonotype occurred many times. This chain joins TRBV12-3 or TRBV12-4 and TRBJ2-1; TRBD2 agrees at 7 bases. With V trimmed by 2 bases and J by 5 bases, 3 bases remained unmatched. The CDR3 is 14 residues long. The CDR3 is CASSLSGMNNEQFF. The CDR3 nucleotides are TGTGCCAGCAGTTTAAGCGGGATGAACAATGAGCAGTTCTTC.

This clonotype was detected ten times or more. The chain carries TRBV28 and TRBJ2-7; 12 bases match TRBD2. The trim removed 3 bases at V and 2 bases at J, leaving 8 bases unmatched. The CDR3 loop spans 17 amino acids. Per germline, CDR1 MDHEN and CDR2 SYDVKM. The CDR3 region is CASSFIGLAGPPYEQYF. CDR3 coding DNA: TGTGCCAGCAGTTTTATAGGACTAGCGGGACCCCCCTACGAGCAGTACTTC.

This clonotype was seen repeatedly, ten times or more. The rearrangement uses TRBV6-1 and TRBJ1-1, with D maybe TRBD1 (5 bases). The CDR3 is 13 residues long. Germline values: CDR1 MNHNS, CDR2 SASEGT. Deletions cut 10 bases from V and 2 bases from J, with 14 bases between. The CDR3 spells CATKRRGNTEAFF. The CDR3 bases are TGTGCCACCAAAAGAAGGGGAAACACTGAAGCTTTCTTT.

This clonotype came up a few times. This sequence joins TRBV29-1 and TRBJ2-5; no reliable D call. Germline-derived CDR1 and CDR2 are SQVTM and ANQGSEA. This CDR3 comprises 12 residues. Trimming shortened V by 6 bases and J by 3 bases, and 11 bases separated the two germline ends. In nucleotides, the CDR3 is TGCAGCGTGGGCCAGACCAAAGAGACCCAGTACTTC. Translation gives CSVGQTKETQYF.

This clonotype has ten or more counts. The CDR3 loop reads CASSLGGGPLFQYF. The CDR3 DNA reads TGTGCCAGCAGTTTAGGGGGAGGCCCCTTGTTCCAGTACTTC. The V gene is TRBV28, the J gene TRBJ2-5, with a tentative D call TRBD2 (6 bases). Per the germline V gene, CDR1 is MDHEN and CDR2 is SYDVKM. V was clipped by 2 bases and J by 10 bases, with 17 bases between them. The CDR3 totals 14 residues.

V and J are TRBV6-1 and TRBJ1-5; 9 bases fit TRBD1. Germline V CDR1 and CDR2: MNHNS, SASEGT. The V and J ends lost 4 bases and 7 bases, in that order; junction bases with no gene match: 11. The CDR3 contains 16 residues. CDR3 nucleotides: TGTGCCAGCAGTGGGGGACAGGGAACGGTGAAGCAGCCCCAGCATTTT. It encodes CASSGGQGTVKQPQHF.

This clonotype was seen ten or more times. The chain is built from TRBV28 and TRBJ2-7, with 10 bases lining up with TRBD2. CDR3 size: 14 residues. Per germline, CDR1 MDHEN and CDR2 SYDVKM. Unmatched junction bases numbered 4, after V lost 4 bases and J lost 4 bases. The CDR3 region has the DNA TGTGCCAGCAGTTGGGCTAGCGGGGGATACGAGCAGTACTTC. It encodes CASSWASGGYEQYF.

In its sample, this clonotype was seen a few times. The J gene is TRBJ1-1, the V gene TRBV6-4; D not resolved. Germline CDR1 is MRHNA and CDR2 is SNTAGT. The V and J ends lost 2 bases and 4 bases respectively, with 11 bases between them. CDR3 size: 14 residues. The CDR3 spells CASSDGWATTEAFF. In DNA, the CDR3 is TGTGCCAGCAGTGACGGGTGGGCTACCACTGAAGCTTTCTTT.

This clonotype has at least ten counts. The chain combines TRBV2 with TRBJ2-5; 10 nucleotides agree with TRBD1. After removal of 3 bases from V and 14 bases from J, the junction contained 12 bases not matched to a gene. Germline V lookup: CDR1 SNHLY, CDR2 FYNNEI. The CDR3 extends over 14 amino acids. The CDR3 coding sequence is TGTGCCAGCAGTGATCGATTTGGCGGGACAGGGGATTACTTC. Protein sequence: CASSDRFGGTGDYF.

This clonotype was counted many times. V gene TRBV27 combines with J gene TRBJ1-1; TRBD1 is a possible D gene (6 bases). Looked up from germline, CDR1 is MNHEY and CDR2 is SMNVEV (reference sequence). The CDR3 is 14 amino acids. The V and J ends lost 7 bases and 5 bases respectively, with 17 bases between them. CDR3 in amino acids: CASKPTGPGTEAFF. CDR3 nucleotides: TGTGCCAGCAAGCCCACAGGGCCCGGGACTGAAGCTTTCTTT.

The rearrangement joins TRBV5-6 to TRBJ1-3; TRBD1 matches 8 bases. Losses at the gene ends were 5 bases for V and 4 bases for J; bases not matched to a gene: 8. The CDR3 is 15 residues long. Germline CDR1 SGHDT, CDR2 YYEEEE. For the CDR3, the DNA is TGTGCCAGCAGGGAGACAGGGGCCAAAGGAAACACCATATATTTT. Translation: CASRETGAKGNTIYF. Using reference TRBV5-6 and TRBJ1-3 for the parts outside the CDR3, the full variable domain is DAGVTQSPTHLIKTRGQQVTLRCSPKSGHDTVSWYQQALGQGPQFIFQYYEEEERQRGNFPDRFSGHQFPNYSSELNVNALLLGDSALYLCASRETGAKGNTIYFGEGSWLTVV.

The V gene is TRBV6-2 or TRBV6-3, the J gene TRBJ2-3; the match to TRBD2 covers 9 bases. The CDR3 totals 17 residues. Trimming at V came to 0 bases and at J to 2 bases, leaving 6 bases not matched to a gene. Germline V gene lookup returns CDR1 MNHEY and CDR2 SVGEGT. DNA for the CDR3: TGTGCCAGCAGTTACTCGATGCAGCGGGGGGACACAGATACGCAGTATTTT. Its translation is CASSYSMQRGDTDTQYF.

Ten or more counts support this clonotype. The rearrangement joins TRBV4-1 to TRBJ1-1, with D uncertain. Trimming left V 4 bases short and J 7 bases short, with 19 bases between. The CDR3 contains 15 residues. Germline assignment: CDR1 MGHRA and CDR2 YSYEKL. The CDR3 DNA follows: TGCGCCAGCAGCCTGCCCCTGGGGAGGCCCTATGAAGCTTTCTTT. Its protein product is CASSLPLGRPYEAFF.

The V and J genes are TRBV11-2 and TRBJ1-2; D remains ambiguous. This CDR3 comprises 13 residues. Trimming stripped 0 bases from V and 6 bases from J, with 8 bases between. Germline values: CDR1 SGHAT, CDR2 FQNNGV. The CDR3 bases are TGTGCCAGCAGCTTAGACGTCTTTGATGGCTACACCTTC. Protein sequence: CASSLDVFDGYTF.

The chain is built from TRBV14 and TRBJ1-2, with TRBD1 as a possible D gene (6 bases). The CDR3 spans 15 residues. The germline gives CDR1 SGHDN, CDR2 FVKESK. The V end was cut by 4 bases, the J end by 3 bases, with 15 bases between. The DNA of the CDR3 is TGTGCCAGCAGCCCGCAGGGGATGGAGCACTATGGCTACACCTTC. This sequence encodes CASSPQGMEHYGYTF.

The V call is TRBV6-1, the J call TRBJ1-2; TRBD1 might be the D (5 bases). Looked up from germline, CDR1 is MNHNS and CDR2 is SASEGT. The CDR3 totals 13 residues. With 5 bases removed from V and 5 bases from J, the gap between germline ends came to 12 bases. In DNA form, the CDR3 reads TGTGCCAGCAGTCGGGGGATTGGGTATGGCTACACCTTC. Protein product: CASSRGIGYGYTF.

This clonotype was counted ten times or more. The rearrangement joins TRBV20-1 to TRBJ1-3; possibly TRBD1 for D (6 bases). CDR1 DFQATT and CDR2 SNEGSKA come from the germline V gene (reference sequence). CDR3 size: 14 residues. Trimming pared 4 bases from V and 0 bases from J, leaving 10 bases between. The CDR3 reads CSAMDSNSGNTIYF. CDR3 nucleotides: TGCAGTGCTATGGACAGTAACTCTGGAAACACCATATATTTT.

In this sample, this clonotype turned up many times. V is TRBV27 and J is TRBJ2-1; 8 nucleotides line up with TRBD1. V shed 7 bases and J 10 bases; nucleotides not matched to a gene: 18. There are 16 residues in the CDR3. Germline assignment: CDR1 MNHEY and CDR2 SMNVEV (reference sequence). CDR3 DNA sequence: TGTGCCAGCACCCCACCCGACAGGGGCGATCAAGCGGAGCAGTTCTTC. This codes for CASTPPDRGDQAEQFF.

The chain is built from TRBV4-1 and TRBJ1-2; D remains ambiguous. V lost 0 bases and J 2 bases, leaving 13 bases between the germline ends. Germline loops: CDR1 MGHRA, CDR2 YSYEKL. The CDR3 extends over 16 amino acids. CDR3 in DNA: TGCGCCAGCAGCCAAGATATCGGGGAAGCCAACTATGGCTACACCTTC. This encodes CASSQDIGEANYGYTF.

About this clonotype itself: This clone may be a read error of a much larger clone one base away. The chain couples TRBV20-1 to TRBJ1-4, with D possibly matching TRBD1 (6 bases). From germline, CDR1 is DFQATT and CDR2 SNEGSKA (reference sequence). V gave up 6 bases and J gave up 0 bases, with 14 bases separating them. The CDR3 covers 15 residues. The CDR3 DNA reads as TGCAGTGCCCACGGGACACTTGCAACTAATGAAAAACTGTTTTTT. Translating it yields CSAHGTLATNEKLFF.

This clonotype turned up a few times. This chain connects TRBV6-1 to TRBJ2-3, with 7 positions matching TRBD2. Trimming at V came to 8 bases and at J to 1 base, leaving 0 bases not matched to a gene. Germline V CDR1 and CDR2: MNHNS, SASEGT. The CDR3 loop spans 12 amino acids. CDR3 nucleotides: TGTGCCAGCGGGAGGGGCACAGATACGCAGTATTTT. This gives the protein CASGRGTDTQYF.